This T cell receptor beta chain was recorded in a study of PD-1 blockade in classical Hodgkin lymphoma. Each patient experienced a relapse that followed autologous stem cell transplantation, and brentuximab vedotin exposure varied. Libraries were prepared by immunoSEQ multiplex PCR; TCRdb keeps only in-frame clonotypes and omits some of them. The sample carries tens of thousands of clones, around 80% recorded once. The CDR3 extends over 13 amino acids. The V and J ends lost 1 base and 5 bases respectively, with 9 bases between them. Germline-derived CDR1 and CDR2 are SGHTA and FQGTGA. The receptor was derived from a human donor with classical Hodgkin lymphoma. V and J are TRBV7-3 and TRBJ2-7; D gene uncertain. Sample: peripheral blood mononuclear cells (PBMCs), taken at baseline. This CDR3 is CASSLNPLNEQYF. Here the CDR3 DNA reads TGTGCCAGCAGCTTAAACCCCTTAAACGAGCAGTACTTC.